A selection of T cell receptor beta chains follows, all from one sample in a study of Graves' ophthalmopathy and Graves' hyperthyroidism. TCRdb reanalysed the multiplex PCR reads using MiXCR and keeps one entry per CDR3 protein. This repertoire shows approximately 380,000 distinct CDR3 sequences, about 21% found once; its top ten account for 2.5% to 3%. Material: peripheral blood. These receptors came from a young woman with stable Graves' hyperthyroidism. CDR3s include the opening cysteine and the closing phenylalanine or tryptophan. A D gene is named only where the DNA matches it firmly. Size is omitted from some rows. Given values are once, few, many or a class for expanded clones.

V gene	J gene	D gene	clone size	CDR3 DNA	CDR3 protein
TRBV5-1	TRBJ2-2	-	many	TGCGCCAGCAGCTTATCGGGGCAGGGGAACACCGGGGAGCTGTTTTTT	CASSLSGQGNTGELFF
TRBV2	TRBJ1-5	TRBD1	many	TGTGCCAGCACAGGGGGGGATCAGCCCCAGCATTTT	CASTGGDQPQHF
TRBV28	TRBJ2-5	TRBD1	many	TGTGCCAGCAGTTTGACCGGGACAGAAGAAGAGACCCAGTACTTC	CASSLTGTEEETQYF
TRBV28	TRBJ2-5	-	-	TGTGCCAGTGAACAGGCCCACCAAGAGACCCAGTACTTC	CASEQAHQETQYF
TRBV12-3/TRBV12-4	TRBJ2-5	-	many	TGTGCCAGCAGTGCCCCCGGGGGAAGAGAGACCCAGTACTTC	CASSAPGGRETQYF
TRBV15	TRBJ1-1	TRBD1	many	TGTGCCACCAGCAGCGTGGGAAGGGACAGTGCTTTCTTT	CATSSVGRDSAFF
TRBV19	TRBJ2-7	-	many	TGTGCCAGTAGTATAGACGGGTACGAGCAGTACTTC	CASSIDGYEQYF
TRBV27	TRBJ1-1	-	many	TGTGCCAGCAAGCCGGGGGGGCGGAACACTGAAGCTTTCTTT	CASKPGGRNTEAFF
TRBV18	TRBJ2-4	-	many	TGTGCCAGCTCACCTGACAGCTCCTCAGCCAAAAACATTCAGTACTTC	CASSPDSSSAKNIQYF
TRBV6-4	TRBJ1-2	-	many	TGTGCCAGCAGCCCCACTTATGCGACAGGAGGGGTATATGGCTACACCTTC	CASSPTYATGGVYGYTF
TRBV6-1	TRBJ1-1	TRBD1	once	TGTGCCAGCAAGGGGACAGGATCGAACACTGAAGCTTTCTTT	CASKGTGSNTEAFF
TRBV11-2	TRBJ2-5	-	-	TGTGCCAGCAGCTTAGTCATAGGAGAGACCCAGTACTTC	CASSLVIGETQYF
TRBV2	TRBJ2-4	-	many	TGTGCCAGCAGTGAATTGGTGCCGATTCAGTACTTC	CASSELVPIQYF
TRBV2	TRBJ2-7	TRBD1	many	TGTGCCGCCGGGACAGGCGCGTCCTACGAGCAGTACTTC	CAAGTGASYEQYF
TRBV6-2/TRBV6-3	TRBJ2-7	TRBD2	few	TGTGCCAGCAGTTCCATAGCGGGAGTGTACGAGCAGTACTTC	CASSSIAGVYEQYF
TRBV27	TRBJ1-5	-	few	TGTGCCAGCGGGACACCCCATAGCAATCAGCCCCAGCATTTT	CASGTPHSNQPQHF
TRBV7-6	TRBJ2-7	-	few	TGTGCCAGCAGCTTAGATACGGGAGTATGGTACGAGCAGTACTTC	CASSLDTGVWYEQYF
TRBV6-1	TRBJ1-2	-	many	TGTGCCAGCAGTACGCCGAAGATCGGTGTCTATGGCTACACCTTC	CASSTPKIGVYGYTF
TRBV29-1	TRBJ2-7	-	many	TGCAGCGTTGCGGGGAGTGGGACCTACGAGCAGTACTTC	CSVAGSGTYEQYF
TRBV7-9	TRBJ2-7	-	many	TGTGCCAGCACCGACAGGTCCCACGAGCAGTACTTC	CASTDRSHEQYF